Presented here are 32 T cell receptor beta chains from one specimen sequenced in a study of T cells in Graves' hyperthyroidism and ophthalmopathy. TCR beta CDR3 sequences were amplified from RNA transcripts. First-round RT-PCR targeting the TCR CDR3 was performed with the HTBI primer set. Each CDR3 protein is one row after TCRdb ran MiXCR on the multiplex PCR reads. The sample lists approximately 260,000 distinct CDR3 sequences, about 16% seen once, with roughly 31% in the top ten. The specimen sequenced was blood. These receptors all come from a woman between 45 and 60 years old with Graves' hyperthyroidism that later progressed to Graves' ophthalmopathy.

This clonotype was observed many times. The rearrangement uses TRBV10-3 and TRBJ2-1; TRBD2 agrees at 8 bases. Germline V CDR1 and CDR2: ENHRY, SYGVKD. CDR3 size: 15 residues. After removal of 5 bases from V and 10 bases from J, the junction contained 13 bases not matched to a gene. The CDR3 protein is CAISLSSGSEGEQFF. The DNA for the CDR3 is TGTGCCATCAGTCTTTCGAGCGGGAGCGAGGGGGAGCAGTTCTTC.

There are many counts of this clonotype. The V call is TRBV5-1, the J call TRBJ2-7; the D call may be TRBD1 or TRBD2 (5 bases each). The V gene lost 0 bases and the J gene lost 2 bases, with 12 bases spanning the gap. The CDR3 loop spans 15 amino acids. Germline lookup yields CDR1 SGHRS and CDR2 YFSETQ. The CDR3 nucleotides read TGCGCCAGCAGCTTGGCCGAGGGACCCACCTACGAGCAGTACTTC. Its translation: CASSLAEGPTYEQYF. Supplemented by reference TRBV5-1 and TRBJ2-7, the full variable domain reads KAGVTQTPRYLIKTRGQQVTLSCSPISGHRSVSWYQQTPGQGLQFLFEYFSETQRNKGNFPGRFSGRQFSNSRSEMNVSTLELGDSALYLCASSLAEGPTYEQYFGPGTRLTVT.

This clonotype has a count of ten or more. The chain carries TRBV9 and TRBJ2-2, with unresolved D. The ends were cut back, 4 bases at V and 4 bases at J, with 20 bases in the middle. The CDR3 covers 17 residues. Germline V gene lookup returns CDR1 SGDLS and CDR2 YYNGEE. This chain's CDR3 is CASSPRSRSRPTGELFF. CDR3 nucleotide sequence: TGTGCCAGCAGCCCCCGCTCGCGGTCTAGGCCCACCGGGGAGCTGTTTTTT. The complete variable domain, with remaining parts taken from reference TRBV9 and TRBJ2-2, reads DSGVTQTPKHLITATGQRVTLRCSPRSGDLSVYWYQQSLDQGLQFLIQYYNGEERAKGNILERFSAQQFPDLHSELNLSSLELGDSALYFCASSPRSRSRPTGELFFGEGSRLTVL.

Written as DNA, the CDR3 is TGTGCCAGCAGCCCGGGGGGTGGCCGGACGTACGAGCAGTACTTC. Amino acid sequence: CASSPGGGRTYEQYF. This chain connects TRBV14 to TRBJ2-7; 7 positions match TRBD2. The V and J ends lost 4 bases and 4 bases, in that order; junction bases with no gene match: 10. Per the germline V gene, CDR1 is SGHDN and CDR2 is FVKESK. The CDR3 contains 15 residues.

This clonotype has a count of ten or more. The chain uses TRBV7-9 and TRBJ2-1; tentatively, D is TRBD1 or TRBD2 (6 bases each). The CDR3 sequence is 15 residues long. V lost 5 bases and J 8 bases, leaving 19 bases between the germline ends. The V gene's germline CDR1 is SEHNR and CDR2 FQNEAQ (reference sequence). This CDR3 is CASSPNWGAGDEQFF. The CDR3 DNA reads as TGTGCCAGCAGCCCTAATTGGGGGGCCGGGGATGAGCAGTTCTTC.

This clonotype was found many times. This chain connects TRBV27 to TRBJ2-7, with D perhaps matching TRBD1 or TRBD2 (5 bases each). The CDR3 spans 14 residues. V was clipped by 3 bases and J by 3 bases, with 12 bases between them. CDR1 and CDR2 (germline): MNHEY, SMNVEV (reference sequence). The CDR3 DNA follows: TGTGCCAGCAGTTTTCGGGGCGAGCACTACGAGCAGTACTTC. Protein: CASSFRGEHYEQYF.

Many counts were recorded for this clonotype. This chain uses TRBV5-1 with TRBJ2-7, with 9 nucleotides matching TRBD1. The CDR3 is 15 amino acids. Germline V lookup: CDR1 SGHRS, CDR2 YFSETQ. V shed 1 base, J shed 0 bases, and the junction held 2 bases outside the gene matches. CDR3 sequence (DNA): TGCGCCAGCAGCTTGCACAGGGGGCTCTCCTACGAGCAGTACTTC. This translates into CASSLHRGLSYEQYF. The whole variable domain, filled in from reference TRBV5-1 and TRBJ2-7, reads KAGVTQTPRYLIKTRGQQVTLSCSPISGHRSVSWYQQTPGQGLQFLFEYFSETQRNKGNFPGRFSGRQFSNSRSEMNVSTLELGDSALYLCASSLHRGLSYEQYFGPGTRLTVT.

This clonotype appeared many times. The chain recombines TRBV7-2 with TRBJ2-1; 13 bases match TRBD2. Trimming at V came to 6 bases and at J to 1 base, leaving 15 bases not matched to a gene. This CDR3 is built from 20 residues. Germline CDR1 SGHTA, CDR2 FQGNSA. The CDR3 sequence: CASSSRTSGSPPGSYNEQFF. CDR3 in DNA: TGTGCCAGCAGTTCCCGGACTAGCGGGAGCCCCCCGGGGTCCTACAATGAGCAGTTCTTC.

This clonotype was detected only a few times. The chain combines TRBV29-1 with TRBJ1-5; D might be TRBD1 (6 bases). CDR1 is SQVTM, CDR2 ANQGSEA, per germline. V lost 4 bases and J lost 1, with 11 bases in between. CDR3 size: 14 residues. Written as DNA, the CDR3 is TGCAGCGTTGCTGACAGGACAAGCAATCAGCCCCAGCATTTT. Amino acids: CSVADRTSNQPQHF.

This clonotype was observed at least ten times. The chain joins TRBV28 to TRBJ2-4; D is ambiguous. The CDR3 spans 13 residues. Per germline, CDR1 MDHEN and CDR2 SYDVKM. V lost 6 bases to trimming and J lost 3 bases, with 9 bases between them. The CDR3 region has the DNA TGTGCCAGCAGCGGCTCCGGCAAAAACATTCAGTACTTC. This encodes CASSGSGKNIQYF.

This clonotype was seen many times. J is TRBJ2-7 and V is TRBV6-1; tentative D call: TRBD2 (7 bases). Germline V gene data show CDR1 as MNHNS and CDR2 as SASEGT. V was cut by 5 bases and J by 3 bases, with 11 bases left in between. The CDR3 loop spans 13 amino acids. The CDR3 DNA is TGTGCCAGCAGTAGGGGGGGGGTCTACGAGCAGTACTTC. This encodes CASSRGGVYEQYF.

This clonotype was seen repeatedly, ten times or more. V is TRBV13 and J is TRBJ2-7; perhaps TRBD2 as D (5 bases). Trimming cost V 0 bases and J 7 bases, with 13 bases left between them. Germline assignment: CDR1 PRHDT and CDR2 FYEKMQ (reference sequence). The CDR3 loop spans 14 amino acids. The CDR3 loop reads CASSLGDMAGEQYF. The CDR3 nucleotides read TGTGCCAGCAGCTTAGGGGATATGGCGGGTGAGCAGTACTTC.

This clonotype came up many times. J is TRBJ2-1 and V is TRBV30; the D is unclear. V shed 2 bases and J shed 6 bases, with 5 bases lying between them. This CDR3 has 11 amino acids. The germline CDR1 and CDR2 sequences are GTSNPN and SVGIG (reference sequence). CDR3 in amino acids: CAWSWGNEQFF. In DNA, the CDR3 is TGTGCCTGGAGTTGGGGCAATGAGCAGTTCTTC.

This clonotype was picked up a small number of times. The V gene is TRBV5-6, the J gene TRBJ1-2; 9 bases are shared with TRBD1. The V segment lost 2 bases and the J segment 4 bases; nucleotides outside the gene matches: 3. Germline CDR1 is SGHDT and CDR2 is YYEEEE. The length of the CDR3 is 14 residues. This CDR3 is CASSLGTGTYGYTF. Here the CDR3 DNA reads TGTGCCAGCAGCTTAGGGACAGGGACCTATGGCTACACCTTC.

This clonotype was counted ten times or more. J is TRBJ2-5 and V is TRBV28; 12 bases are shared with TRBD2. The length of the CDR3 is 14 residues. Germline lookup yields CDR1 MDHEN and CDR2 SYDVKM. The junction had 6 bases not matched to a gene; V was cut back by 8 bases and J by 5 bases. The DNA of the CDR3 is TGTGCCAGCCGCTGGGGGACTAGCGGGGAGACCCAGTACTTC. The encoded protein is CASRWGTSGETQYF.

V is TRBV6-4 and J is TRBJ2-3; D perhaps matches TRBD2 (6 bases). Germline V gene data show CDR1 as MRHNA and CDR2 as SNTAGT. With 0 bases removed from V and 6 bases from J, the gap between germline ends came to 10 bases. This CDR3 is built from 14 residues. The CDR3 DNA reads TGTGCCAGCAGTGACTCGGGACTCTCGGATACGCAGTATTTT. Protein: CASSDSGLSDTQYF.

DNA for the CDR3: TGTGCCAGCAGCTTGAATTTTGGCACTGAAGCTTTCTTT. It encodes CASSLNFGTEAFF. J is TRBJ1-1 and V is TRBV5-6; D is ambiguous. Germline CDR1 reads SGHDT; CDR2 reads YYEEEE. CDR3 length equals 13 residues. The V gene lost 1 base and the J gene lost 4 bases, with 8 bases spanning the gap.

This clonotype was seen many times. The genes are TRBV6-1 and TRBJ1-5; D is possibly TRBD1 (5 bases). V lost 5 bases and J lost 5, with 19 bases in between. The CDR3 is made up of 16 amino acids. Per the germline V gene, CDR1 is MNHNS and CDR2 is SASEGT. CDR3 amino acids: CASSYDVRGPYQPQHF. CDR3 in DNA: TGTGCCAGCAGTTACGACGTTAGGGGACCTTATCAGCCCCAGCATTTT.

V gene TRBV20-1 combines with J gene TRBJ1-3, with D possibly matching TRBD1 (6 bases). CDR1 and CDR2 (germline): DFQATT, SNEGSKA (reference sequence). This CDR3 spans 16 amino acids. Trimming removed 1 base at V and 0 bases at J, with 13 bases between. The CDR3 DNA is TGCAGTGCTAGAGCGCCCACAGGGCCCTCTGGAAACACCATATATTTT. Amino acids: CSARAPTGPSGNTIYF.

This chain uses TRBV11-2 with TRBJ2-2, with 10 nucleotides matching TRBD2. The ends lost 4 bases at V and 0 bases at J; junction bases unmatched: 5. The germline CDR1 and CDR2 sequences are SGHAT and FQNNGV. The CDR3 spans 17 residues. In DNA, the CDR3 is TGTGCCAGCAGCTCCCTAGCGGGAGTGACGAACACCGGGGAGCTGTTTTTT. Translating it yields CASSSLAGVTNTGELFF.

This clonotype was recorded at least ten times. The gene calls are TRBV2 and TRBJ2-7; D not certain. Trimming pared 5 bases from V and 5 bases from J, leaving 13 bases between. From germline, CDR1 is SNHLY and CDR2 FYNNEI. The CDR3 spans 13 residues. CDR3 region: CASSPIDSNEQYF. The CDR3 DNA follows: TGTGCCAGCAGTCCAATCGATAGCAACGAGCAGTACTTC.

This clonotype showed up many times. This chain joins TRBV5-1 and TRBJ2-1; 8 nucleotides match TRBD2. Germline V CDR1 and CDR2: SGHRS, YFSETQ. CDR3 size: 15 residues. The V segment lost 5 bases and the J segment 4 bases; nucleotides outside the gene matches: 8. The CDR3 DNA sequence: TGCGCCAGCAGGTCTACTAGCGGACTTTACAATGAGCAGTTCTTC. Translated: CASRSTSGLYNEQFF.

This clonotype has ten or more counts. V usage is TRBV29-1 and J usage is TRBJ2-7, with TRBD1 matching over 11 bases. Germline lookup yields CDR1 SQVTM and CDR2 ANQGSEA. J gave up 2 bases and V 6 bases, and 3 bases lay outside the gene matches. CDR3 length equals 13 residues. The CDR3: CSVKDRGPYEQYF. DNA of the CDR3: TGCAGCGTGAAGGACAGGGGGCCCTACGAGCAGTACTTC.

This clonotype was counted between two and nine times. The chain combines TRBV4-1 with TRBJ2-2, with no clear D. The V end lost 1 base, the J end lost 6 bases, and 6 bases lay between the germline ends. Germline values: CDR1 MGHRA, CDR2 YSYEKL. The CDR3 loop spans 13 amino acids. This chain's CDR3 is CASSQGGSGELFF. The CDR3, as DNA: TGCGCCAGCAGCCAAGGAGGATCCGGGGAGCTGTTTTTT.

The chain combines TRBV11-2 with TRBJ2-7; D remains ambiguous. CDR3 size: 12 residues. V lost 5 bases and J lost 3, with 8 bases in between. CDR1 and CDR2 (germline): SGHAT, FQNNGV. The CDR3 loop is CASSRHHYEQYF. CDR3 coding DNA: TGTGCCAGCAGCCGACACCACTACGAGCAGTACTTC.

This clonotype was counted only a few times. This CDR3 reads CASSPGTGFGQYF. Written as DNA, the CDR3 is TGTGCCAGCAGCCCCGGGACAGGGTTCGGGCAGTACTTC. The chain joins TRBV9 to TRBJ2-7, with 9 bases aligning to TRBD1. The V segment lost 4 bases and the J segment 9 bases; nucleotides outside the gene matches: 8. CDR1 and CDR2 from the germline V gene are SGDLS and YYNGEE. The length of the CDR3 is 13 residues.

This clonotype was counted ten times or more. The chain combines TRBV7-2 with TRBJ2-2; no reliable D call. The V gene's germline CDR1 is SGHTA and CDR2 FQGNSA. Trimming removed 3 bases from V and 4 bases from J, with 12 bases in between. The CDR3 has 15 residues. The CDR3 nucleotides are TGTGCCAGCAGCTTGGTGGGGTGGGGCACCGGGGAGCTGTTTTTT. Translation gives CASSLVGWGTGELFF. The entire variable domain, with the rest obtained from reference TRBV7-2 and TRBJ2-2, is as follows: GAGVSQSPSNKVTEKGKDVELRCDPISGHTALYWYRQSLGQGLEFLIYFQGNSAPDKSGLPSDRFSAERTGGSVSTLTIQRTQQEDSAVYLCASSLVGWGTGELFFGEGSRLTVL.

This clonotype was found many times. J is TRBJ1-1 and V is TRBV6-2 or TRBV6-3, with TRBD1 identical over 8 bases. This CDR3 has 15 amino acids. Germline CDR1 reads MNHEY; CDR2 reads SVGEGT. J was trimmed by 5 bases and V by 1 base; bases with no gene match: 6. CDR3 sequence (DNA): TGTGCCAGCAGTTACTGGACAGGGCTGGGGACTGAAGCTTTCTTT. It translates to CASSYWTGLGTEAFF.

This clonotype was seen many times. The chain couples TRBV7-3 to TRBJ2-1, with no clear D. Germline V gene data show CDR1 as SGHTA and CDR2 as FQGTGA. There are 13 residues in the CDR3. The V end was cut by 0 bases, the J end by 3 bases, with 3 bases between. CDR3 sequence (DNA): TGTGCCAGCAGCTTAACGGACTACAATGAGCAGTTCTTC. Protein product: CASSLTDYNEQFF. Full variable domain (rest looked up from reference TRBV7-3 and TRBJ2-1): GAGVSQTPSNKVTEKGKYVELRCDPISGHTALYWYRQSLGQGPEFLIYFQGTGAADDSGLPNDRFFAVRPEGSVSTLKIQRTERGDSAVYLCASSLTDYNEQFFGPGTRLTVL.

The chain has TRBV10-2 and TRBJ2-3; 7 nucleotides match TRBD2. Germline assignment: CDR1 WSHSY and CDR2 SAAADI. The CDR3 spans 12 residues. Germline trimming cut 3 bases from V and 10 bases from J; bases unmatched to any gene: 4. Written as DNA, the CDR3 is TGCGCCAGCAGTGAAACTAGCGAGGCGCAGTATTTT. Translated, it gives CASSETSEAQYF.

This clonotype was detected many times. V gene TRBV9 combines with J gene TRBJ2-5; D may be TRBD1 (7 bases). The CDR3 sequence is 17 residues long. The ends were cut back, 0 bases at V and 1 base at J, with 16 bases in the middle. CDR1 SGDLS and CDR2 YYNGEE come from the germline V gene. CDR3 region: CASSVGAGQRSQETQYF. The CDR3 DNA is TGTGCCAGCAGCGTAGGGGCGGGACAGCGCTCCCAAGAGACCCAGTACTTC.

The V and J genes are TRBV3-1 and TRBJ2-7; 10 bases align to TRBD2. The germline V gene has CDR1 LGHDT and CDR2 YNNKEL (reference sequence). The CDR3 has 13 amino acids. V trimming: 1 base; J trimming: 6 bases; junction bases outside the gene matches: 0. In nucleotides, the CDR3 is TGTGCCAGCAGCCAAGGACTAGCGGGCGAGCAGTACTTC. Its protein product is CASSQGLAGEQYF.